This T cell receptor beta chain was sequenced for a study of blood T cell repertoires in COVID-19. Germline CDR1 reads SGHTA; CDR2 reads FQGNSA. The CDR3 has 14 amino acids. Trimming cost V 5 bases and J 2 bases, with 7 bases left between them. Here immunoSEQ multiplex PCR was the method, and the copy in TCRdb shows in-frame clones only, minus some. Of 55,000 to 75,000 clones in the sample, 85% to 90% are singletons; the top ten hold 6% to 8%. Only one count was recorded for this clone. This rearrangement joins TRBV7-2 to TRBJ2-6; D gene unclear. The source is a human donor with active COVID-19. The donor label of this sample is uncertain. Sequencing was done on a sample of peripheral blood. The CDR3 sequence: CASSVKPGANVLTF. The CDR3 nucleotides read TGTGCCAGCAGCGTCAAGCCTGGGGCCAACGTCCTGACTTTC.